The 9 T cell receptor beta chains below come from one sample, sequenced in a study of blood T cell repertoires in COVID-19. The method was immunoSEQ multiplex PCR; TCRdb's version includes in-frame clones alone and lacks a portion of them. The sample holds a few hundred thousand clones; 70% to 90% are singletons and the top ten take roughly 19%. Sequencing was performed on peripheral blood. These receptors originate from a middle-aged man with COVID-19, enrolled during active disease.

V usage is TRBV7-9 and J usage is TRBJ2-5; 10 nucleotides match TRBD2. This CDR3 is built from 14 residues. Trimming at V came to 5 bases and at J to 3 bases, leaving 3 bases not matched to a gene. Germline CDR1 SEHNR, CDR2 FQNEAQ (reference sequence). Here the CDR3 reads CASSVGLAEETQYF. For the CDR3, the DNA is TGTGCCAGCAGCGTTGGACTAGCGGAAGAGACCCAGTACTTC.

This clone was observed once. A read error may account for a junction end that differs from germline. The gene calls are TRBV9 and TRBJ2-7; 9 bases line up with TRBD2. CDR3 length: 13 amino acids. The germline V gene has CDR1 SGDLS and CDR2 YYNGEE. CDR3 sequence (DNA): TGTGCCAGCAGCGGAAGCATTGCGGGAGGGGTTCACTTC. Protein product: CASSGSIAGGVHF. Full variable domain (rest looked up from reference TRBV9 and TRBJ2-7): DSGVTQTPKHLITATGQRVTLRCSPRSGDLSVYWYQQSLDQGLQFLIQYYNGEERAKGNILERFSAQQFPDLHSELNLSSLELGDSALYFCASSGSIAGGVHFGPGTRLTVT.

The chain uses TRBV6-5 and TRBJ2-7, with D maybe TRBD1 (6 bases). V was clipped by 8 bases and J by 3 bases, with 17 bases between them. Germline values: CDR1 MNHEY, CDR2 SVGAGI. CDR3 size: 14 residues. CDR3 in DNA: TGTGCCAGCTTGGGTAGTAACAGGGTCTACGAGCAGTACTTC. It codes for CASLGSNRVYEQYF.

The chain joins TRBV7-9 to TRBJ1-4, with a tentative D call TRBD1 (6 bases). The germline CDR1 and CDR2 sequences are SEHNR and FQNEAQ (reference sequence). The CDR3 contains 14 residues. Trimming removed 2 bases from V and 7 bases from J, with 11 bases in between. CDR3 DNA: TGTGCCAGCAGCTTATGGACAGCGAGTGAAAAACTGTTTTTT. Protein product: CASSLWTASEKLFF.

This sequence joins TRBV4-2 and TRBJ2-7; TRBD2 aligns across 9 bases. The CDR3 is 16 residues long. V was pared by 0 bases and J by 5 bases, with 8 bases of the junction left unmatched. Germline V gene data show CDR1 as LGHNA and CDR2 as YNFKEQ. CDR3 nucleotides: TGTGCCAGCAGCCAAGATTGGGCGGGAGGGACGAACGAGCAGTACTTC. It codes for CASSQDWAGGTNEQYF.

V is TRBV3-1 (or the pseudogene TRBV3-2) and J is TRBJ1-1, with 7 bases identical to TRBD1. The CDR3 is 14 residues long. Germline lookup yields CDR1 LGHDT and CDR2 YNNKEL (reference sequence). The junction had 6 bases not matched to a gene; V was cut back by 7 bases and J by 1 base. The CDR3 nucleotides read TGTGCCAGCACCTGGACAGGCAAGAACACTGAAGCTTTCTTT. It encodes CASTWTGKNTEAFF.

This sequence joins TRBV4-2 and TRBJ2-1; possible D gene TRBD1, 5 bases. Trimming cost V 1 base and J 6 bases, with 16 bases left between them. The CDR3 runs 16 residues. CDR1 and CDR2 from the germline V gene are LGHNA and YNFKEQ. CDR3 nucleotides: TGTGCCAGCAGCCAAGCGTCCCTACAGGCTCGCAATGAGCAGTTCTTC. Residues: CASSQASLQARNEQFF.

The chain employs TRBV3-1 (or the pseudogene TRBV3-2) and TRBJ2-7; TRBD2 matches at 8 bases. The CDR3 extends over 14 amino acids. CDR1 and CDR2 (germline): LGHDT, YNNKEL (reference sequence). V trimming: 3 bases; J trimming: 1 base; junction bases outside the gene matches: 2. CDR3 coding DNA: TGTGCCAGCAGCCAGACTAGCGTTTCCTACGAGCAGTACTTC. Residues: CASSQTSVSYEQYF.

The CDR3 region has the DNA TGCGCCAGCAGCTTGGTGACTAGCGGGAGCGGGGCAGATACGCAGTATTTT. Translation: CASSLVTSGSGADTQYF. The chain carries TRBV5-1 and TRBJ2-3, with TRBD2 matching 12 bases. This CDR3 spans 17 amino acids. The J segment lost 4 bases and the V segment lost 0 bases, leaving 6 bases of the junction unmatched. Germline lookup yields CDR1 SGHRS and CDR2 YFSETQ.